This paragraph covers one TCR beta chain sequence. Its antigen remains unknown. This specimen comes from a study of cytomegalovirus exposure and HLA in healthy donors. PCR involved 60 Vbeta and 13 Jbeta primers. Clones were read by immunoSEQ multiplex PCR, and TCRdb kept only the in-frame ones, dropping some. In the table there are tens of thousands of clones, 72% of which are singletons. Study-wide results and limits: TCR beta V- and J-gene trimming was later associated with a missense DCLRE1C variant. In vitro testing confirmed a few CMV-associated chains as specific for CMV antigens. An analysis was carried out at a later point. It showed that HLA-associated TCR beta chains were more clonally expanded than equally common non-associated chains.

This TCR was recovered from a woman in her thirties or forties in good health and CMV-seropositive. What was sequenced was PBMCs.

CDR3 amino acids: CASSIRTGGVYGYTF. The CDR3 DNA reads TGTGCCAGTAGTATTAGGACAGGGGGCGTCTATGGCTACACCTTC. V is TRBV19 and J is TRBJ1-2; 11 bases align to TRBD1. The junction had 4 bases not matched to a gene; V was cut back by 3 bases and J by 4 bases. Germline values: CDR1 LNHDA, CDR2 SQIVND (reference sequence). CDR3 length: 15 residues.